This TCR beta chain came from a study of T cell repertoires in cytomegalovirus infection. At the level of the study: From public TCR beta signatures came an indication of both CMV infection and matching HLA type.

This clonotype was counted at least ten times. The antigen is not known. TCRdb passed the reads through MiXCR, listing each CDR3 protein once. Of around 310,000 distinct CDR3 sequences in the sample, about 27% were seen once. Deletions cut 5 bases from V and 0 bases from J, with 10 bases between. The V gene's germline CDR1 is SGHTA and CDR2 FQGNSA. This CDR3 has 14 residues. This sequence originates from a human donor in good health (CMV status not recorded). Some clones in this sample may be carry-over from other donors' samples. The sequencing used cultured PBMCs, collected from culture after CMV antigen stimulation. The chain recombines TRBV7-2 with TRBJ1-1; D is unclear. The CDR3 DNA is TGTGCCAGCAGCCATAGACGGATGAACACTGAAGCTTTCTTT. This encodes CASSHRRMNTEAFF.